The 9 T cell receptor beta chains below all came from one sample that was sequenced in a study of cytomegalovirus exposure and HLA in healthy donors. This PCR relied on a set of 60 Vbeta primers and 13 Jbeta primers. The table came from immunoSEQ multiplex PCR; TCRdb's copy has only in-frame clones and leaves some out. The repertoire table contains about 130,000 clones. Sequenced input: PBMCs. The origin of the receptors is a woman aged 40 to 50 in good health and CMV-seropositive.

The chain carries TRBV7-6 and TRBJ2-1; 16 nucleotides align to TRBD2. Germline CDR1 is SGHVS and CDR2 is FNYEAQ. The CDR3 has 19 residues. V was pared by 4 bases and J by 2 bases, with 8 bases of the junction left unmatched. The CDR3 here is CASSSQVGTSGRAYNEQFF. The CDR3 DNA reads TGTGCCAGCAGCTCCCAGGTTGGGACTAGCGGGAGGGCCTACAATGAGCAGTTCTTC.

The chain links TRBV29-1 to TRBJ2-5; tentative D call: TRBD1 (5 bases). Trimming stripped 6 bases from V and 11 bases from J, with 13 bases between. CDR3 length: 10 residues. Germline V gene data show CDR1 as SQVTM and CDR2 as ANQGSEA. As DNA, the CDR3 is TGCAGCGTACGTAACAGGTGGCAGTACTTC. Amino acid sequence: CSVRNRWQYF.

The chain joins TRBV7-3 to TRBJ1-5; no definite D call. The CDR3 has 13 residues. Trimming took off 1 base at V and 3 bases at J, with 4 bases between the two ends. The germline V gene encodes CDR1 SGHTA and CDR2 FQGTGA. CDR3 DNA: TGTGCCAGCAGCTTAAGCTACAATCAGCCCCAGCATTTT. It codes for CASSLSYNQPQHF.

CDR3 in DNA: TGTGCCAGCAGTTCTTCTGGGGCCAACGTCCTGACTTTC. It codes for CASSSSGANVLTF. The rearrangement uses TRBV28 and TRBJ2-6; D is unclear. Trimming pared 4 bases from V and 1 base from J, leaving 2 bases between. The CDR3 runs 13 residues. Looked up from germline, CDR1 is MDHEN and CDR2 is SYDVKM. Full variable domain (rest looked up from reference TRBV28 and TRBJ2-6): DVKVTQSSRYLVKRTGEKVFLECVQDMDHENMFWYRQDPGLGLRLIYFSYDVKMKEKGDIPEGYSVSREKKERFSLILESASTNQTSMYLCASSSSGANVLTFGAGSRLTVL.

The chain has TRBV5-1 and TRBJ1-1; D is undetermined. This CDR3 contains 12 residues. V was clipped by 2 bases and J by 1 base, with 3 bases between them. CDR1 and CDR2 (germline): SGHRS, YFSETQ. CDR3 region: CASSLQNTEAFF. The CDR3 nucleotides read TGCGCCAGCAGCTTACAGAACACTGAAGCTTTCTTT.

The rearrangement joins TRBV5-1 to TRBJ2-7; the D is unclear. Germline V gives CDR1 SGHRS, CDR2 YFSETQ. V was pared by 0 bases and J by 3 bases, with 10 bases between. This CDR3 region has 14 residues. The CDR3 DNA reads TGCGCCAGCAGCTTGGATCCGAGAAGCTACGAGCAGTACTTC. Its protein product is CASSLDPRSYEQYF.

The J gene is TRBJ2-1, the V gene TRBV2; 9 positions match TRBD1. Germline trimming cut 7 bases from V and 1 base from J; bases unmatched to any gene: 5. This CDR3 is built from 15 residues. CDR1 SNHLY and CDR2 FYNNEI come from the germline V gene. Here the CDR3 DNA reads TGTGCCAGCACCTCGACAGGGGGGTCCTACAATGAGCAGTTCTTC. Residues: CASTSTGGSYNEQFF.

The chain uses TRBV25-1 and TRBJ1-4; D unclear. Germline V lookup: CDR1 MGHDK, CDR2 SYGVNS. Trimming removed 3 bases from V and 3 bases from J, with 17 bases in between. The CDR3 extends over 17 amino acids. CDR3 in amino acids: CASSDLLDGGSNEKLFF. The CDR3, as DNA: TGTGCCAGCAGTGACTTATTAGACGGAGGGTCTAATGAAAAACTGTTTTTT.

The chain combines TRBV7-2 with TRBJ2-7; no clear D. The V gene lost 0 bases and the J gene lost 6 bases, with 9 bases spanning the gap. Germline assignment: CDR1 SGHTA and CDR2 FQGNSA. The CDR3 covers 13 residues. DNA for the CDR3: TGTGCCAGCAGCTTAGCCACAGCATCCGAGCAGTACTTC. Translated: CASSLATASEQYF.